This T cell receptor beta chain was identified during a study of response to subunit inactivated influenza vaccine. This clonotype was counted a few times. Its antigen is unknown. Findings and caveats of the study: The authors suggested that few new T cells are recruited per seasonal influenza vaccination.

The ends lost 7 bases at V and 2 bases at J; junction bases unmatched: 13. The CDR3 has 16 residues. Germline CDR1 SNHLY, CDR2 FYNNEI. TCRdb passed the RT-PCR reads through MiXCR, listing each CDR3 protein once. Of 300,000 to 350,000 distinct CDR3 sequences in the sample, roughly a fifth were seen once. This receptor was taken from a man between 45 and 75 years old who received an inactivated influenza vaccine. J is TRBJ2-5 and V is TRBV2; 7 bases are shared with TRBD2. The sequencing used PBMCs from blood, collected less than 22 months after vaccination. CDR3 DNA: TGTGCCAGCATCTCTCCAGCGGGGCGGGTACAAGAGACCCAGTACTTC. Amino acids: CASISPAGRVQETQYF. Using reference TRBV2 and TRBJ2-5 for the parts outside the CDR3, the full variable domain is EPEVTQTPSHQVTQMGQEVILRCVPISNHLYFYWYRQILGQKVEFLVSFYNNEISEKSEIFDDQFSVERPDGSNFTLKIRSTKLEDSAMYFCASISPAGRVQETQYFGPGTRLLVL.